This TCR beta chain was sequenced in a study of blood T cell repertoires in COVID-19. Background on the study: Spain, Italy and the United States supplied samples that represented acute and convalescent COVID-19. Nucleic acid was either cDNA or gDNA, and it came from T cells, B-cell-depleted T cells, or PBMCs.

V gave up 5 bases and J gave up 2 bases; unmatched junction bases: 10. Germline loops: CDR1 SQVTM, CDR2 ANQGSEA. The CDR3 is made up of 16 amino acids. The authors' processing: Scientists estimated how many nucleated cells there were by amplifying reference gene primers. Repertoires were generated with immunoSEQ multiplex PCR, while TCRdb's copy carries only in-frame clones and drops some. D and trimming were read from the DNA, whereas the V and J calls and clone size are those reported in that table. The profile shows approximately 470,000 clones, 70% to 90% of them singletons. This clonotype was obtained from a human donor in a cohort sampled during active COVID-19. Sample: peripheral blood. This rearrangement joins TRBV29-1 to TRBJ1-2, with TRBD1 matching over 11 bases. The CDR3 nucleotides read TGCAGCGTTCTCGGACAGGGGGCTTCCTCAAACTATGGCTACACCTTC. Translated, it gives CSVLGQGASSNYGYTF.